Listed here are 24 T cell receptor beta chains from one sample, sequenced in a study of blood T cell repertoires in COVID-19. Assay: immunoSEQ multiplex PCR; the TCRdb copy retains only in-frame clones and omits some. The sample consists of 65,000 to 90,000 clones, less than 85% of them appearing once. Sequencing was carried out using peripheral blood. Receptors originate from a man between 65 and 85 years old with active or convalescent COVID-19.

The V call is TRBV5-1, the J call TRBJ2-1; perhaps TRBD2 as D (6 bases). Germline V lookup: CDR1 SGHRS, CDR2 YFSETQ. The V gene lost 6 bases and the J gene lost 1 base, with 14 bases spanning the gap. CDR3 length: 15 residues. CDR3 DNA sequence: TGCGCCAGCACACCGGCACGGGAGTCCTACAATGAGCAGTTCTTC. Translation: CASTPARESYNEQFF.

This clone has a handful of counts. The chain joins TRBV2 to TRBJ2-7; a possible D gene is TRBD1 (6 bases). Germline V CDR1 and CDR2: SNHLY, FYNNEI. The CDR3 totals 14 residues. V lost 7 bases to trimming and J lost 2 bases, with 15 bases between them. In DNA, the CDR3 is TGTGCCAGCATGACGGACAGTAACGCCTACGAGCAGTACTTC. It codes for CASMTDSNAYEQYF. Filled out from reference TRBV2 and TRBJ2-7, the complete variable domain reads EPEVTQTPSHQVTQMGQEVILRCVPISNHLYFYWYRQILGQKVEFLVSFYNNEISEKSEIFDDQFSVERPDGSNFTLKIRSTKLEDSAMYFCASMTDSNAYEQYFGPGTRLTVT.

The V call is TRBV28, the J call TRBJ2-7; tentative D call: TRBD2 (5 bases). The V gene's germline CDR1 is MDHEN and CDR2 SYDVKM. The V end was cut by 2 bases, the J end by 0 bases, with 17 bases between. CDR3 size: 17 residues. The CDR3 sequence is CASSLKAGGSHSYEQYF. The CDR3 DNA follows: TGTGCCAGCAGTTTAAAGGCCGGCGGGTCTCACTCCTACGAGCAGTACTTC.

V gene TRBV4-2 combines with J gene TRBJ1-2, with 7 nucleotides matching TRBD1. The V gene end was trimmed by 4 bases and the J gene end by 6 bases; junction bases not matched to a gene: 5. CDR1 LGHNA and CDR2 YNFKEQ come from the germline V gene. This CDR3 region has 13 residues. CDR3 in amino acids: CASSPTGRDGYTF. The CDR3 DNA is TGTGCCAGCAGCCCGACAGGGCGAGATGGCTACACCTTC.

This chain uses TRBV2 with TRBJ2-7; 9 bases agree with TRBD1. In germline, CDR1 is SNHLY, CDR2 FYNNEI. Unmatched junction bases numbered 8, after V lost 6 bases and J lost 2 bases. This CDR3 has 15 amino acids. CDR3 bases: TGTGCCAGCAGATATCTACAGGGGGCGCCCTACGAGCAGTACTTC. Protein: CASRYLQGAPYEQYF. The full variable domain, rest sourced from reference TRBV2 and TRBJ2-7, is EPEVTQTPSHQVTQMGQEVILRCVPISNHLYFYWYRQILGQKVEFLVSFYNNEISEKSEIFDDQFSVERPDGSNFTLKIRSTKLEDSAMYFCASRYLQGAPYEQYFGPGTRLTVT.

V is TRBV5-4 and J is TRBJ2-3; maybe TRBD2 (5 bases). The CDR3 is 14 residues long. The V gene lost 2 bases and the J gene lost 2 bases, with 9 bases spanning the gap. Germline V CDR1 and CDR2: SGHNT, YYREEE (reference sequence). Here the CDR3 reads CASSFSGNTDTQYF. The CDR3 DNA sequence: TGTGCCAGCAGCTTTTCGGGGAACACAGATACGCAGTATTTT.

The genes are TRBV5-6 and TRBJ2-1; tentative D call: TRBD1 (5 bases). The CDR3 covers 13 residues. V was cut by 5 bases and J by 7 bases, with 13 bases left in between. The germline V gene encodes CDR1 SGHDT and CDR2 YYEEEE. CDR3 bases: TGTGCCAGCAGACTGCCGCCAGGGAATGAGCAGTTCTTC. It yields the protein CASRLPPGNEQFF.

The V and J genes are TRBV9 and TRBJ1-6; no reliable D call. This CDR3 contains 13 residues. Germline V lookup: CDR1 SGDLS, CDR2 YYNGEE. V was clipped by 0 bases and J by 11 bases, with 9 bases between them. The CDR3 sequence: CASSVGSTPPLHF. The CDR3 DNA follows: TGTGCCAGCAGCGTAGGGTCTACCCCACCCCTCCACTTT. The whole variable domain, remainder taken from reference TRBV9 and TRBJ1-6, is DSGVTQTPKHLITATGQRVTLRCSPRSGDLSVYWYQQSLDQGLQFLIQYYNGEERAKGNILERFSAQQFPDLHSELNLSSLELGDSALYFCASSVGSTPPLHFGNGTRLTVT.

The rearrangement uses TRBV18 and TRBJ1-5, with 10 bases lining up with TRBD1. After removal of 2 bases from V and 7 bases from J, the junction contained 11 bases not matched to a gene. CDR1 KGHSH and CDR2 LQKENI come from the germline V gene. The CDR3 is 17 amino acids. CDR3 in amino acids: CASSPDRGQGVRQPQHF. CDR3 bases: TGTGCCAGCTCACCAGATAGAGGACAGGGGGTCAGGCAGCCCCAGCATTTT.

V and J are TRBV5-1 and TRBJ2-3; 12 bases match TRBD2. V was clipped by 4 bases and J by 8 bases; unmatched bases: 11. The CDR3 runs to 16 residues. CDR1 SGHRS and CDR2 YFSETQ come from the germline V gene. The CDR3 DNA follows: TGCGCCAGCAGCCCCACCCTAGCGGGGGGGCCAAGTACGCAGTATTTT. Translation: CASSPTLAGGPSTQYF.

The rearrangement uses TRBV5-1 and TRBJ2-5; maybe TRBD2 (5 bases). The CDR3 has 15 residues. V was shortened by 4 bases and J by 1 base, with 14 bases between the two germline ends. Germline V gene data show CDR1 as SGHRS and CDR2 as YFSETQ. The CDR3 loop reads CASSRQRTLQETQYF. The CDR3 DNA sequence: TGCGCCAGCAGCCGGCAGAGGACTCTCCAAGAGACCCAGTACTTC.

The chain couples TRBV5-5 to TRBJ2-2, with D uncertain. V lost 4 bases and J lost 5, with 6 bases in between. Germline V gives CDR1 SGHKS, CDR2 YYEKEE (reference sequence). The CDR3 is 12 amino acids. The CDR3 nucleotides are TGTGCCAGCAGCCCGGGTACCGGGGAGCTGTTTTTT. This translates into CASSPGTGELFF.

The genes are TRBV11-2 and TRBJ2-7, with D possibly matching TRBD1 (6 bases). V dropped 3 bases and J dropped 7 bases, with 16 bases sitting between them. This CDR3 has 14 residues. Germline V gene lookup returns CDR1 SGHAT and CDR2 FQNNGV. CDR3 sequence: CASSFLTGSREQYF. The CDR3 DNA sequence: TGTGCCAGCAGCTTTCTGACAGGCTCGAGGGAGCAGTACTTC.

The V call is TRBV10-2, the J call TRBJ1-1; a weak D match, TRBD1 (6 bases). Per the germline V gene, CDR1 is WSHSY and CDR2 is SAAADI. The CDR3 extends over 16 amino acids. The ends were cut back, 7 bases at V and 2 bases at J, with 20 bases in the middle. In DNA, the CDR3 is TGCGCCAGCAAAGAATATCTAGGGGGTCTTAACACTGAAGCTTTCTTT. Translation gives CASKEYLGGLNTEAFF.

J is TRBJ2-3 and V is TRBV27, with TRBD2 matching 8 bases. From germline, CDR1 is MNHEY and CDR2 SMNVEV (reference sequence). The CDR3 spans 16 residues. V dropped 1 base and J dropped 3; count of bases not matched to a gene: 6. CDR3 coding DNA: TGTGCCAGCAGTTTATATAGCGGGGTGAATACAGATACGCAGTATTTT. It encodes CASSLYSGVNTDTQYF.

The chain has TRBV11-3 and TRBJ2-1; the match to TRBD2 covers 7 bases. Germline V gene data show CDR1 as SGHNT and CDR2 as YENEEA. The CDR3 consists of 16 residues. V shed 0 bases, J shed 2 bases, and the junction held 4 bases outside the gene matches. The CDR3 nucleotides are TGTGCCAGCAGCTTAGATGGCGGGGGTGCCTACAATGAGCAGTTCTTC. Its translation is CASSLDGGGAYNEQFF. Looking up the rest from reference TRBV11-3 and TRBJ2-1 gives the full variable domain: EAGVVQSPRYKIIEKKQPVAFWCNPISGHNTLYWYLQNLGQGPELLIRYENEEAVDDSQLPKDRFSAERLKGVDSTLKIQPAELGDSAVYLCASSLDGGGAYNEQFFGPGTRLTVL.

This rearrangement joins TRBV5-4 to TRBJ2-2, with 8 bases matching TRBD1. The CDR3 totals 16 residues. V gave up 4 bases and J gave up 1 base; unmatched junction bases: 6. Per the germline V gene, CDR1 is SGHNT and CDR2 is YYREEE (reference sequence). The CDR3 coding sequence is TGTGCCAGCAGCACGGGACAGGTAAAGAACACCGGGGAGCTGTTTTTT. Translation: CASSTGQVKNTGELFF.

The chain carries TRBV6-1 and TRBJ2-7; D might be TRBD2 (7 bases). V was trimmed by 2 bases and J by 6 bases, leaving 20 bases between them. The length of the CDR3 is 16 residues. In germline, CDR1 is MNHNS, CDR2 SASEGT. The CDR3 DNA reads TGTGCCAGCAGTGAATATGGCGGGGGCTTTCCGGGCGAGCAGTACTTC. Translated: CASSEYGGGFPGEQYF.

V is TRBV7-2 and J is TRBJ2-7; D is unresolved. V dropped 1 base and J dropped 3 bases, with 13 bases sitting between them. CDR1 is SGHTA and CDR2 is FQGNSA in the germline V gene. The CDR3 loop spans 15 amino acids. The CDR3: CASSLDPRLNYEQYF. The CDR3 DNA follows: TGTGCCAGCAGCTTAGACCCCAGGCTAAACTACGAGCAGTACTTC.

CDR3 DNA sequence: TGTGCCAGTAGTACCTCGACAGGGGGTAATGAAAAACTGTTTTTT. Protein: CASSTSTGGNEKLFF. This chain links TRBV19 with TRBJ1-4; 9 bases agree with TRBD1. The trim removed 4 bases at V and 4 bases at J, leaving 4 bases unmatched. Germline CDR1 LNHDA, CDR2 SQIVND (reference sequence). This CDR3 is 15 amino acids long.

This clone came up once. The chain joins TRBV2 to TRBJ1-5, with TRBD1 matching 11 bases. The V segment lost 4 bases and the J segment 5 bases; nucleotides outside the gene matches: 1. CDR1 SNHLY and CDR2 FYNNEI come from the germline V gene. The CDR3 extends over 14 amino acids. Here the CDR3 DNA reads TGTGCCAGCAGTGGGACAGGGGGCGATCAGCCCCAGCATTTT. This translates into CASSGTGGDQPQHF.

This rearrangement joins TRBV3-1 (or the pseudogene TRBV3-2) to TRBJ2-1; maybe TRBD2 (5 bases). Germline CDR1 is LGHDT and CDR2 is YNNKEL (reference sequence). The CDR3 consists of 13 residues. The V and J ends lost 4 bases and 6 bases respectively, with 10 bases between them. The CDR3 loop is CASSRGRGNEQFF. CDR3 bases: TGTGCCAGCAGCCGGGGTCGGGGCAATGAGCAGTTCTTC.

For this clone: The same CDR3 also results from other DNA sequences found in this sample. The rearrangement links TRBV28 to TRBJ1-1; 9 bases match TRBD1. Germline lookup yields CDR1 MDHEN and CDR2 SYDVKM. The CDR3 consists of 12 residues. With 6 bases clipped from V and 5 bases from J, the junction kept 1 base outside the gene matches. In nucleotides, the CDR3 is TGTGCCAGCAGGACAGGGGGAACTGAAGCTTTCTTT. It codes for CASRTGGTEAFF.

The V call is TRBV2, the J call TRBJ1-5; a weak D match, TRBD1 (5 bases). In germline, CDR1 is SNHLY, CDR2 FYNNEI. Trimming removed 5 bases at V and 5 bases at J, with 10 bases between. This CDR3 has 13 residues. The CDR3 is CASSSGADQPQHF. CDR3 DNA: TGTGCCAGCAGTTCTGGGGCCGATCAGCCCCAGCATTTT.